Each of the 7 T cell receptor beta chains below was sequenced from the same sample in a study of blood T cell repertoires in COVID-19. Here immunoSEQ multiplex PCR was the method, and the copy in TCRdb shows in-frame clones only, minus some. The sample lists over 55,000 clones; 80% to 90% were seen once. Sequences were obtained from PBMCs or T cells enriched from blood (not recorded which). The origin of the receptors is a woman aged 40 to 50 with acute COVID-19.

The chain employs TRBV11-2 and TRBJ2-7, with 7 bases aligning to TRBD1. The CDR3 extends over 14 amino acids. The germline gives CDR1 SGHAT, CDR2 FQNNGV. V shed 0 bases and J 4 bases; nucleotides not matched to a gene: 3. The CDR3 DNA reads TGTGCCAGCAGCTTAGAGGGGACAGTGTACGAGCAGTACTTC. Encoded protein: CASSLEGTVYEQYF.

The genes are TRBV27 and TRBJ1-4, with D unclear. V shed 5 bases and J shed 4 bases, with 11 bases lying between them. Germline V gene lookup returns CDR1 MNHEY and CDR2 SMNVEV (reference sequence). The length of the CDR3 is 14 residues. CDR3 sequence: CASSLRRVNEKLFF. The CDR3 bases are TGTGCCAGCAGTCTTCGACGGGTTAATGAAAAACTGTTTTTT.

CDR3: CASRPDRTPNYGYTF. CDR3 nucleotides: TGTGCCAGTAGACCTGACAGGACGCCTAACTATGGCTACACCTTC. This sequence joins TRBV19 and TRBJ1-2, with a weak D call TRBD1 (6 bases). There are 15 residues in the CDR3. The germline V gene encodes CDR1 LNHDA and CDR2 SQIVND (reference sequence). V shed 6 bases and J shed 0 bases, with 14 bases lying between them.

J is TRBJ1-1 and V is TRBV6-5, with TRBD1 matching over 7 bases. The CDR3 runs to 15 residues. The V and J ends lost 6 bases and 4 bases, in that order; junction bases with no gene match: 11. The germline CDR1 and CDR2 sequences are MNHEY and SVGAGI. The CDR3 region has the DNA TGTGCCAGCAGCAACCGGATACAGGGGAGCACTGAAGCTTTCTTT. Its translation: CASSNRIQGSTEAFF.

V and J are TRBV2 and TRBJ2-7; 10 bases are shared with TRBD1. There are 17 residues in the CDR3. CDR1 and CDR2 (germline): SNHLY, FYNNEI. V gave up 2 bases and J gave up 3 bases; unmatched junction bases: 10. The CDR3, as DNA: TGTGCCAGCAGTGAAAAGGGGGGGACAGGGGCCAGCTACGAGCAGTACGTC. This codes for CASSEKGGTGASYEQYV.

For the CDR3, the DNA is TGTGCCAGCAGCGCGTCAGCGGGACAGGGGACCAACACCATATATTTT. Protein sequence: CASSASAGQGTNTIYF. The chain combines TRBV9 with TRBJ1-3, with 10 bases identical to TRBD1. Germline loops: CDR1 SGDLS, CDR2 YYNGEE. CDR3 length equals 16 residues. With 3 bases clipped from V and 7 bases from J, the junction kept 10 bases outside the gene matches. Drawing the rest from reference TRBV9 and TRBJ1-3, the complete variable domain is DSGVTQTPKHLITATGQRVTLRCSPRSGDLSVYWYQQSLDQGLQFLIQYYNGEERAKGNILERFSAQQFPDLHSELNLSSLELGDSALYFCASSASAGQGTNTIYFGEGSWLTVV.

The V and J genes are TRBV5-4 and TRBJ1-2; 7 positions agree with TRBD1. The length of the CDR3 is 14 residues. Trimming at V came to 4 bases and at J to 2 bases, leaving 5 bases not matched to a gene. Looked up from germline, CDR1 is SGHNT and CDR2 is YYREEE (reference sequence). In DNA form, the CDR3 reads TGTGCCAGCAGCCAGGGGACAGCCAACTATGGCTACACCTTC. It encodes CASSQGTANYGYTF.